These T cell receptor beta chains were read from a single sample in a study of T cell responses to AZD1222 COVID-19 vaccine. Assay used: immunoSEQ multiplex PCR; TCRdb lists only in-frame clones, some missing. The table lists 150,000 to 200,000 clones, 88% of them singletons. The specimen comprised peripheral blood, sampled on day 0 of AZD1222 vaccination. These TCRs come from an adult in good health. The CDR3 runs from the conserved cysteine through the conserved F or W. The order of the fields is J gene, clone size, D gene, V gene, CDR3 DNA, CDR3 protein. D genes are given only for firm matches. Only some rows state a clone size, as once, few, many or a class for expanded clones.

j_gene: TRBJ1-1
abundance: once
d_gene: TRBD1
v_gene: TRBV5-1
CDR3nt: TGCGCCAGCAGCATGGACAGGGGAGGAGAAGCTTTCTTT
CDR3aa: CASSMDRGGEAFF

j_gene: TRBJ2-7
abundance: -
d_gene: -
v_gene: TRBV20-1
CDR3nt: TGCAGTGCTGTCGAAACCTACGAGCAGTACTTC
CDR3aa: CSAVETYEQYF

j_gene: TRBJ2-7
abundance: -
d_gene: TRBD1
v_gene: TRBV6-2/TRBV6-3
CDR3nt: TGTGCCAGCAGTTCGCAGGGGACAGGGGGCTACGAGCAGTACTTC
CDR3aa: CASSSQGTGGYEQYF

j_gene: TRBJ1-1
abundance: once
d_gene: TRBD1
v_gene: TRBV5-1
CDR3nt: TGCGCCAGCAGCTTGGTGGGACAGGGGGCCATGAACACTGAAGCTTTCTTT
CDR3aa: CASSLVGQGAMNTEAFF

j_gene: TRBJ1-4
abundance: -
d_gene: -
v_gene: TRBV10-2
CDR3nt: TGCGCCAGCAGTGAATACAGGGCAAGGGAAAAACTGTTTTTT
CDR3aa: CASSEYRAREKLFF

j_gene: TRBJ2-2
abundance: -
d_gene: TRBD1
v_gene: TRBV7-2
CDR3nt: TGTGCCAGCACCGGGACAGGGTGGACCGGGGAGCTGTTTTTT
CDR3aa: CASTGTGWTGELFF

j_gene: TRBJ1-5
abundance: -
d_gene: TRBD1
v_gene: TRBV28
CDR3nt: TGTGCCAGCAGTACCGGGACAGGGGGCCCCGTTAGCAATCAGCCCCAGCATTTT
CDR3aa: CASSTGTGGPVSNQPQHF

j_gene: TRBJ1-6
abundance: -
d_gene: -
v_gene: TRBV7-6
CDR3nt: TGTGCCAGCAGCAAGGTGGGGACGGAGAGCTCCTATAATTCACCCCTCCACTTT
CDR3aa: CASSKVGTESSYNSPLHF

j_gene: TRBJ2-7
abundance: -
d_gene: -
v_gene: TRBV7-8
CDR3nt: TGTGCCAGCAGCCGAGGCGGGATCTCCTACGAGCAGTACTTC
CDR3aa: CASSRGGISYEQYF

j_gene: TRBJ1-2
abundance: -
d_gene: -
v_gene: TRBV24-1
CDR3nt: TGTGCCACCAGTGATCGCCTCGATGGCTACACCTTC
CDR3aa: CATSDRLDGYTF

j_gene: TRBJ1-5
abundance: -
d_gene: TRBD1
v_gene: TRBV28
CDR3nt: TGTGCCAGCACCGTTAACAGGGGTCACCAGCCCCAGCATTTT
CDR3aa: CASTVNRGHQPQHF

j_gene: TRBJ2-2
abundance: -
d_gene: -
v_gene: TRBV21-1
CDR3nt: TGTGCCAGCAGCAGTCCTTCGACCGGGGAGCTGTTTTTT
CDR3aa: CASSSPSTGELFF

j_gene: TRBJ2-5
abundance: -
d_gene: -
v_gene: TRBV7-9
CDR3nt: TGTGCCAGCAGCTTAGTACGGGGGGCGGCCACACAAGAGACCCAGTACTTC
CDR3aa: CASSLVRGAATQETQYF

j_gene: TRBJ1-2
abundance: -
d_gene: -
v_gene: TRBV7-8
CDR3nt: TGTGCCAGCAGCTTCAGGCATACTATTGGGTATGGCTACACCTTC
CDR3aa: CASSFRHTIGYGYTF

j_gene: TRBJ2-1
abundance: -
d_gene: -
v_gene: TRBV27
CDR3nt: TGTGCCAGCACTGGCCGGGATGGGAGGTACAATGAGCAGTTCTTC
CDR3aa: CASTGRDGRYNEQFF

j_gene: TRBJ1-6
abundance: once
d_gene: -
v_gene: TRBV2
CDR3nt: TGTGCCAGCAGTGACCCCGGTCGGAATTCACCCCTCCACTTT
CDR3aa: CASSDPGRNSPLHF

j_gene: TRBJ1-1
abundance: -
d_gene: -
v_gene: TRBV28
CDR3nt: TGTGCCAGCAGTTTGTTAGAGAACACTGAAGCTTTCTTT
CDR3aa: CASSLLENTEAFF

j_gene: TRBJ1-6
abundance: -
d_gene: -
v_gene: TRBV4-1
CDR3nt: TGCGCCAGCAGCCAAGGGGAGGTTCGTTCACCCCTCCACTTT
CDR3aa: CASSQGEVRSPLHF

j_gene: TRBJ2-7
abundance: few
d_gene: TRBD1
v_gene: TRBV9
CDR3nt: TGTGCCAGCAGCGTTGCCGGGACAGTTAACGGCGAGCAGTACTTC
CDR3aa: CASSVAGTVNGEQYF

j_gene: TRBJ2-2
abundance: -
d_gene: TRBD1
v_gene: TRBV7-2
CDR3nt: TGTGCCAGCAGCTTACGATCACAGGGGTTTTCTTCCGGGGAGCTGTTTTTT
CDR3aa: CASSLRSQGFSSGELFF

j_gene: TRBJ1-1
abundance: -
d_gene: -
v_gene: TRBV12-3/TRBV12-4
CDR3nt: TGTGCCAGCAGCTTGACCAGAAACACTGAAGCTTTCTTT
CDR3aa: CASSLTRNTEAFF

j_gene: TRBJ2-5
abundance: -
d_gene: -
v_gene: TRBV7-2
CDR3nt: TGTGCCAGCAGCTTAGATCTGTGGGAAGGCCAAGAGACCCAGTACTTC
CDR3aa: CASSLDLWEGQETQYF

j_gene: TRBJ2-5
abundance: -
d_gene: -
v_gene: TRBV30
CDR3nt: TGTGCCTGGAGTGTGGGAGTCCAAGAGACCCAGTACTTC
CDR3aa: CAWSVGVQETQYF

j_gene: TRBJ1-4
abundance: -
d_gene: TRBD1
v_gene: TRBV20-1
CDR3nt: TGCAGTGCTAGTCATTCAGGGGGCACTAATGAAAAACTGTTTTTT
CDR3aa: CSASHSGGTNEKLFF

j_gene: TRBJ1-4
abundance: -
d_gene: -
v_gene: TRBV27
CDR3nt: TGTGCCAGCAGTCGAAGCGCAACTAATGAAAAACTGTTTTTT
CDR3aa: CASSRSATNEKLFF

j_gene: TRBJ2-2
abundance: -
d_gene: TRBD1
v_gene: TRBV6-5
CDR3nt: TGTGCCAGCAGCAAGGACAGGGGATGGGCCGGGGAGCTGTTTTTT
CDR3aa: CASSKDRGWAGELFF

j_gene: TRBJ1-2
abundance: -
d_gene: -
v_gene: TRBV5-6
CDR3nt: TGTGCCAGCAGCTTGGAGACAGCCAGCTACACCTTC
CDR3aa: CASSLETASYTF

j_gene: TRBJ1-2
abundance: -
d_gene: -
v_gene: TRBV6-5
CDR3nt: TGTGCCAGCACCCCAGCGGGGGGCAGGGATGGCTACACCTTC
CDR3aa: CASTPAGGRDGYTF

j_gene: TRBJ2-7
abundance: -
d_gene: TRBD2
v_gene: TRBV27
CDR3nt: TGTGCCAGCAGTCTACGAGCGGGAAGCGAGCAGTACTTC
CDR3aa: CASSLRAGSEQYF

j_gene: TRBJ1-4
abundance: -
d_gene: -
v_gene: TRBV3-1/TRBV3-2
CDR3nt: TGTGCCAGCAGCCCTCTAGGGGGTAATGAAAAACTGTTTTTT
CDR3aa: CASSPLGGNEKLFF

j_gene: TRBJ2-1
abundance: -
d_gene: -
v_gene: TRBV28
CDR3nt: TGTGCCAGCAGTTTATATACTAGCTCTAGCAATGAGCAGTTCTTC
CDR3aa: CASSLYTSSSNEQFF